This TCR beta chain was captured in a study of blood T cell repertoires in COVID-19. Overall study: From T cells, B-cell-depleted T cells, or PBMCs came the material, which was cDNA or gDNA.

In germline, CDR1 is LNHDA, CDR2 SQIVND (reference sequence). Trimming shortened V by 3 bases and J by 3 bases, and 8 bases separated the two germline ends. The length of the CDR3 is 13 residues. Researchers sorted participants into cohorts using their self-reported clinical history. Per the authors' pipeline: How many nucleated cells were present was estimated from reference gene primer amplification. Sequencing used immunoSEQ multiplex PCR; TCRdb keeps in-frame clones, though not all of them. That table gives V, J and clone size, and the DNA gave D and trimming. In the table there are about 380,000 clones, more than 75% of which are singletons.

V is TRBV19 and J is TRBJ1-2; D remains ambiguous. The clonotype originates from a woman in her late teens or twenties who had recovered from COVID-19. The material sequenced was PBMCs or T cells enriched from blood (not recorded which). For the CDR3, the DNA is TGTGCCAGTAGTATGTCCCCTTACTATGGCTACACCTTC. Amino acid sequence: CASSMSPYYGYTF.